This entry features one T cell receptor beta chain sequence. The data are from a study of T cell changes during pregnancy in multiple sclerosis. Method: immunoSEQ multiplex PCR; TCRdb's copy keeps in-frame clones and lacks some. In the table there are tens of thousands of clones, 70% to 90% of which are singletons. This specimen consisted of peripheral blood, obtained in the first trimester of pregnancy. The clonotype comes from a female donor in good health, enrolled as a control in a pregnancy study.

The CDR3 nucleotides read TGTGCCAGCAGCCCCCCGGGATCCCTCTCCTACGAGCAGTACTTC. Translating it yields CASSPPGSLSYEQYF. The V and J genes are TRBV7-2 and TRBJ2-7; the D gene is possibly TRBD2 (5 bases). The germline V and J ends were trimmed by 5 bases and 0 bases, with 14 bases remaining between them. This CDR3 region has 15 residues. CDR1 is SGHTA and CDR2 is FQGNSA in the germline V gene.